A single sample is the source of the 6 T cell receptor beta chains below, sequenced in a study of T cell responses to AZD1222 COVID-19 vaccine. The table came from immunoSEQ multiplex PCR; TCRdb's copy has only in-frame clones and leaves some out. The repertoire holds more than 95,000 clones, with 90% as singletons. The sample here was peripheral blood, taken on day 0 of AZD1222 vaccination. These receptors came from an adult in good health.

The chain recombines TRBV28 with TRBJ2-1; D perhaps matches TRBD1 (6 bases). The CDR3 is 15 residues long. V lost 6 bases and J lost 8, with 20 bases in between. The V gene's germline CDR1 is MDHEN and CDR2 SYDVKM. CDR3 protein: CASSSDSFSIDEQFF. The CDR3, as DNA: TGTGCCAGCAGCTCGGACAGCTTTAGCATAGATGAGCAGTTCTTC.

This clone was counted a single time. As DNA, the CDR3 is TGTGCCAGCTCACCGTCTGGTTTGGACTATGGCTACACCTTC. Protein sequence: CASSPSGLDYGYTF. The chain has TRBV18 and TRBJ1-2; D gene uncertain. The length of the CDR3 is 14 residues. Germline values: CDR1 KGHSH, CDR2 LQKENI. The ends were cut back, 3 bases at V and 3 bases at J, with 11 bases in the middle.

V gene TRBV4-1 combines with J gene TRBJ2-6; D may be TRBD2 (6 bases). From germline, CDR1 is MGHRA and CDR2 YSYEKL. The CDR3 length is 17 residues. The V end lost 2 bases, the J end lost 0 bases, and 11 bases lay between the germline ends. Here the CDR3 reads CASSQSRGLSGANVLTF. CDR3 DNA: TGCGCCAGCAGCCAATCGCGGGGACTCTCTGGGGCCAACGTCCTGACTTTC.

This chain uses TRBV7-2 with TRBJ2-7; D is unresolved. The CDR3 extends over 13 amino acids. Germline CDR1 and CDR2: SGHTA and FQGNSA. V was cut by 1 base and J by 3 bases, with 7 bases left in between. The CDR3 protein is CASSLEVGYEQYF. In nucleotides, the CDR3 is TGTGCCAGCAGCTTAGAGGTTGGCTACGAGCAGTACTTC.

The chain uses TRBV7-3 and TRBJ2-5; no firm D call. V was shortened by 4 bases and J by 5 bases, with 8 bases between the two germline ends. The CDR3 extends over 12 amino acids. The germline CDR1 and CDR2 sequences are SGHTA and FQGTGA. The CDR3 nucleotides read TGTGCCAGCAGCTCTAACGGCGAGACCCAGTACTTC. Translating gives CASSSNGETQYF.

The chain couples TRBV19 to TRBJ2-7; 14 nucleotides align to TRBD2. CDR1 LNHDA and CDR2 SQIVND come from the germline V gene (reference sequence). This CDR3 contains 15 residues. J lost 5 bases, V lost 6 bases, and 6 bases had no gene match. CDR3: CASRRLAGGPDEQYF. In DNA form, the CDR3 reads TGTGCCAGTAGGAGACTAGCGGGAGGGCCAGACGAGCAGTACTTC.